Sequencing of this T cell receptor (beta chain) was carried out in a study of blood T cell repertoires in COVID-19. Background on the study: T cells, B-cell-depleted T cells, or PBMCs supplied cDNA or gDNA.

TCRdb keeps only in-frame clones here, not all; method: immunoSEQ multiplex PCR. The table shows about 140,000 clones, with under 85% occurring only once. Trimming cost V 4 bases and J 1 base; bases outside gene matches: 7. The CDR3 runs 17 residues. The V gene's germline CDR1 is LNHDA and CDR2 SQIVND (reference sequence). Cohort placement rested on clinical history that participants reported themselves. Contact with a PCR-confirmed or clinician-diagnosed COVID-19 case occurred within 2 weeks of entry. The receptor comes from a woman aged 18-29 years who had been exposed to COVID-19. The J gene is TRBJ2-1, the V gene TRBV19; 10 bases are shared with TRBD2. The specimen sequenced was PBMCs or T cells enriched from blood (not recorded which). The CDR3 sequence is CASSNPTSGRSYNEQFF. The CDR3 bases are TGTGCCAGTAGTAACCCGACTAGCGGGCGATCCTACAATGAGCAGTTCTTC.